What follows is one TCR beta chain and its context. Its antigen remains unknown. Regarding time point: persistent/refractory GD, antithyroid drugs over 5 years with positive TRAb. PBMC-extracted RNA yielded the TCR library. Recruitment took place at an endocrinology department in Xi'an, China. The sample is drawn from a study of regulatory T cells in long-lasting Graves disease. The germline V gene has CDR1 LGHDT and CDR2 YNNKEL (reference sequence). V shed 0 bases and J shed 4 bases, with 9 bases lying between them. This CDR3 spans 14 amino acids. The TCR beta library used iRepertoire HTBI primers with Arm-PCR amplification of CDR3. TCRdb processed the multiplex PCR reads anew with MiXCR; each CDR3 protein has one entry. The data show about 660,000 distinct CDR3 sequences, with around 30% seen just once and about 40% held by the top ten. Study results and limitations: Those with persistent Graves' had less TCR diversity than newly diagnosed patients. Persistent disease preferred TRBV28, TRBJ1-2 and TRBJ2-5.

J is TRBJ1-2 and V is TRBV3-1; D unresolved. The TCR was taken from a female donor with Graves disease. The input for sequencing was peripheral blood mononuclear cells (PBMCs), taken when the disease was refractory, from a patient treated with antithyroid drugs. In DNA form, the CDR3 reads TGTGCCAGCAGCCAAGACAGGTCAATCTATGGCTACACCTTC. Residues: CASSQDRSIYGYTF.